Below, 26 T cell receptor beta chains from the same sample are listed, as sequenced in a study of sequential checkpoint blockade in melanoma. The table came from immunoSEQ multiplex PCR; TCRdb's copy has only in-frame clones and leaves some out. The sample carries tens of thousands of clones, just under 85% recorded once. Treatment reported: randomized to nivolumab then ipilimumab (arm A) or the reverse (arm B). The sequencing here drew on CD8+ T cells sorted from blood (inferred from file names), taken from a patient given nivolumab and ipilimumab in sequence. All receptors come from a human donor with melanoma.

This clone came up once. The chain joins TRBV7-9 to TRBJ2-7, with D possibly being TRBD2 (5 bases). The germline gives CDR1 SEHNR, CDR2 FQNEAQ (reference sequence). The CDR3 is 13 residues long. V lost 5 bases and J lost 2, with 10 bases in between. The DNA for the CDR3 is TGTGCCAGCAGCCCGGGGAAGCCCTACGAGCAGTACTTC. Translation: CASSPGKPYEQYF.

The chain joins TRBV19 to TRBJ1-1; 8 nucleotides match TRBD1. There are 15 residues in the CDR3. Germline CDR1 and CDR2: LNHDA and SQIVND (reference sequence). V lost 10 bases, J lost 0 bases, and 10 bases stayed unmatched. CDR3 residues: CATLDRGPLNTEAFF. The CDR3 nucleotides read TGTGCCACCTTAGACAGGGGACCCTTGAACACTGAAGCTTTCTTT.

DNA for the CDR3: TGTGCCAGTACCTCAGGGGAAGGAAACACCATATATTTT. Translation gives CASTSGEGNTIYF. The chain is built from TRBV19 and TRBJ1-3; tentatively, D is TRBD1 (6 bases). The germline gives CDR1 LNHDA, CDR2 SQIVND (reference sequence). The CDR3 runs 13 residues. With 7 bases removed from V and 4 bases from J, the gap between germline ends came to 11 bases.

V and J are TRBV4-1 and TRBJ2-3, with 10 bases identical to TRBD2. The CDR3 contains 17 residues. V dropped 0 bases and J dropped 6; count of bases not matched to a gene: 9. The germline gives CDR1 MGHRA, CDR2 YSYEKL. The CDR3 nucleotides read TGCGCCAGCAGCCAAGATCCGTCCCTAGCGGGAGACGATACGCAGTATTTT. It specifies CASSQDPSLAGDDTQYF.

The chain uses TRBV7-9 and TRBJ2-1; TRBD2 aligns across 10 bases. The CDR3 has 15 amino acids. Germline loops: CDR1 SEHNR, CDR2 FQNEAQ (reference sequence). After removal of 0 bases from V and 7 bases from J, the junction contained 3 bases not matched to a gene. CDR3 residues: CASSLAPSGSNEQFF. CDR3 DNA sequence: TGTGCCAGCAGCTTAGCACCTAGCGGGAGTAATGAGCAGTTCTTC. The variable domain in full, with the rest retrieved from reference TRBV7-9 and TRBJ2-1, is DTGVSQNPRHKITKRGQNVTFRCDPISEHNRLYWYRQTLGQGPEFLTYFQNEAQLEKSRLLSDRFSAERPKGSFSTLEIQRTEQGDSAMYLCASSLAPSGSNEQFFGPGTRLTVL.

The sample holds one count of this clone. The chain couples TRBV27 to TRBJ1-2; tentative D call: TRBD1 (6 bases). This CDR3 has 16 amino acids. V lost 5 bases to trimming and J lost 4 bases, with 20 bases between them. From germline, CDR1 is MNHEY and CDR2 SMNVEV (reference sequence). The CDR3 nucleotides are TGTGCCAGCAGTCCCGGGGGGATCCTAGGGGGCTATGGCTACACCTTC. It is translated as CASSPGGILGGYGYTF.

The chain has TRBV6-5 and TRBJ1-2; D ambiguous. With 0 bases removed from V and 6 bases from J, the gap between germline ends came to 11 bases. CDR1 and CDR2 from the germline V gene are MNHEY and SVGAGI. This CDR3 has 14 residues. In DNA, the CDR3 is TGTGCCAGCAGTTACTCAGCAGGATCGGATGGCTACACCTTC. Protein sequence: CASSYSAGSDGYTF.

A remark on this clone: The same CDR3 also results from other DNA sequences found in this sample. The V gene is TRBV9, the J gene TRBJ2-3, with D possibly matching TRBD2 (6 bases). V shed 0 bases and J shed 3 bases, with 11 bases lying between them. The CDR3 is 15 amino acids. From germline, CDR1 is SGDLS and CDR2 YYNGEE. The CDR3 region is CASSVGGVSTDTQYF. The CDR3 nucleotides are TGTGCCAGCAGCGTAGGGGGGGTATCGACAGATACGCAGTATTTT.

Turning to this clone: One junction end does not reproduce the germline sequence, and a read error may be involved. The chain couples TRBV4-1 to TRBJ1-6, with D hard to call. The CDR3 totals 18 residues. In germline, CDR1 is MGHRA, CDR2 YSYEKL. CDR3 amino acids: CASSQDTGQAIYISPLHF. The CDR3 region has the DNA TGCGCCAGCAGCCAAGATACTGGTCAGGCCATCTATATTTCACCCCTCCACTTT.

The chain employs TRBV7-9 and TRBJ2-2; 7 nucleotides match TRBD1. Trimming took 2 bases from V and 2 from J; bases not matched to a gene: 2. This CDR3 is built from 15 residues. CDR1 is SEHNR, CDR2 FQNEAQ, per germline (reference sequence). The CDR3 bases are TGTGCCAGCAGCTTATGGACAGGCAACACCGGGGAGCTGTTTTTT. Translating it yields CASSLWTGNTGELFF.

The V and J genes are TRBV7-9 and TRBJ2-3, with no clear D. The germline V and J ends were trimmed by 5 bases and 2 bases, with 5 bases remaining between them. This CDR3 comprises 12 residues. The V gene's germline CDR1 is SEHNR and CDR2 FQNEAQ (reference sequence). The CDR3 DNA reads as TGTGCCAGCAGCCCCTACACAGATACGCAGTATTTT. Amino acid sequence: CASSPYTDTQYF.

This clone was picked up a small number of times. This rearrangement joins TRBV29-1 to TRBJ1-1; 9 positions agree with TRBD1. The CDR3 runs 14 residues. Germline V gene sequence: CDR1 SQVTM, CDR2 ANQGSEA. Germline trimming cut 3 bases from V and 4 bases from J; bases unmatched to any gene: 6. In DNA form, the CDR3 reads TGCAGCGTTGAGGGGGACAGGGATAGCACTGAAGCTTTCTTT. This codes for CSVEGDRDSTEAFF.

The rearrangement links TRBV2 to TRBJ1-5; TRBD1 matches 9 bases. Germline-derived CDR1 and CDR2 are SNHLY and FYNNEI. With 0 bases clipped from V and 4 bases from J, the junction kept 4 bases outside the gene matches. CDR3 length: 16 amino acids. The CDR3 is CASSEAGTGPNQPQHF. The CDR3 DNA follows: TGTGCCAGCAGTGAAGCCGGGACAGGGCCGAATCAGCCCCAGCATTTT.

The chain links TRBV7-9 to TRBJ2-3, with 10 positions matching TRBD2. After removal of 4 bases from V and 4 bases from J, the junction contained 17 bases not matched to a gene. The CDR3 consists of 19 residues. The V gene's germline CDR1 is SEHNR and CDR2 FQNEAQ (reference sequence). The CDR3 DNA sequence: TGTGCCAGCAGCTCAAATAGCGGGGTAGCGGGGGGTGGTCCAGATACGCAGTATTTT. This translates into CASSSNSGVAGGGPDTQYF.

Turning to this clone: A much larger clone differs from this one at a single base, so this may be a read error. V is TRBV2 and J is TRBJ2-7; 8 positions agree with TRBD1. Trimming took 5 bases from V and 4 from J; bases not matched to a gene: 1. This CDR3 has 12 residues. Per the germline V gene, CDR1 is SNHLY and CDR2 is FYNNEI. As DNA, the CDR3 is TGTGCCAGCAGTCACAGGGGGTACGAGCAGTACTTC. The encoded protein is CASSHRGYEQYF.

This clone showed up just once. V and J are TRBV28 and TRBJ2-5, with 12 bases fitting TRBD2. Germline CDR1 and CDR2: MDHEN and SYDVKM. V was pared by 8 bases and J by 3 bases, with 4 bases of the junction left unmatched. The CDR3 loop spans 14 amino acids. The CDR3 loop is CASYGLAGKETQYF. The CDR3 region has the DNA TGTGCCAGCTACGGACTAGCGGGGAAAGAGACCCAGTACTTC.

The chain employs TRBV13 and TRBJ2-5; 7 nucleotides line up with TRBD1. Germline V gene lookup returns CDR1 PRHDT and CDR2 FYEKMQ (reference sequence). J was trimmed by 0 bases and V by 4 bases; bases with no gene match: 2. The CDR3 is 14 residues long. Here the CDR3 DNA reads TGTGCCAGCAGCTCCAGGGGGAACCAAGAGACCCAGTACTTC. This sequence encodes CASSSRGNQETQYF.

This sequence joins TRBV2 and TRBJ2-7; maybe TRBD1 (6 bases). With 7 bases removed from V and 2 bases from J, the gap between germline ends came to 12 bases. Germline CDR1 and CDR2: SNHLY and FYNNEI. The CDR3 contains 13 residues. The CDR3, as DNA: TGTGCCAGCATGGGGAAGGGGGCCTACGAGCAGTACTTC. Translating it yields CASMGKGAYEQYF.

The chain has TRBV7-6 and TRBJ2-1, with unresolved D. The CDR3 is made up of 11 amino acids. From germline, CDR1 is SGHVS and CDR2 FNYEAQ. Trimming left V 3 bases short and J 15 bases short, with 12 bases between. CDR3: CASSLASLLFF. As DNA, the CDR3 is TGTGCCAGCAGCTTGGCTAGTTTGCTGTTCTTC.

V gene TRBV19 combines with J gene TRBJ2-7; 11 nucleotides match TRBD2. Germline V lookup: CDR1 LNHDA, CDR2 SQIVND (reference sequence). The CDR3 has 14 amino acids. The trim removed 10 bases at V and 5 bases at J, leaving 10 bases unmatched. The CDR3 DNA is TGTGCCACTCCCTGGCTAGCGGGAGGCCACGAGCAGTACTTC. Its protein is CATPWLAGGHEQYF.

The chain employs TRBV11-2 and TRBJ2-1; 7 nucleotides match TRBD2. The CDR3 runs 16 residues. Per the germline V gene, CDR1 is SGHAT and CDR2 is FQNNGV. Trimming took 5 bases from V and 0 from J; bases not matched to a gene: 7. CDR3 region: CASSLYGGSSYNEQFF. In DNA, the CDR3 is TGTGCCAGCAGCCTATACGGGGGGAGCTCCTACAATGAGCAGTTCTTC.

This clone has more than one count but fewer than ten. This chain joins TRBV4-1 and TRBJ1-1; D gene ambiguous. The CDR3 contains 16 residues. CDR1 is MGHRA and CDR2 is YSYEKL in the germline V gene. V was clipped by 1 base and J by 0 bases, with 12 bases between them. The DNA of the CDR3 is TGCGCCAGCAGCCAAGGGCCCGGAGTCATGAACACTGAAGCTTTCTTT. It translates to CASSQGPGVMNTEAFF.

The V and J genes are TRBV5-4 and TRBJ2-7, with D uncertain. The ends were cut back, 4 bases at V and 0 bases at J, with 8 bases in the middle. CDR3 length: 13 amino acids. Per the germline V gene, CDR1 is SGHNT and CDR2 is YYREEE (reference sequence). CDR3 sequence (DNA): TGTGCCAGCAGCCCTAACCTCTCCTACGAGCAGTACTTC. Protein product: CASSPNLSYEQYF.

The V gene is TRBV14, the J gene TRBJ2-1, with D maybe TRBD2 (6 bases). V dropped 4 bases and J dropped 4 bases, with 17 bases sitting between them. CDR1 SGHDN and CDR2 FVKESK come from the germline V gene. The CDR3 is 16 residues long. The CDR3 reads CASSPLGSGSYNEQFF. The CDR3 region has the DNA TGTGCCAGCAGCCCACTGGGGAGCGGGTCATACAATGAGCAGTTCTTC.

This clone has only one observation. The CDR3 loop reads CASRPSGGPYEETQYF. CDR3 DNA sequence: TGTGCCAGCAGGCCTAGCGGGGGGCCCTATGAAGAGACCCAGTACTTC. The chain links TRBV2 to TRBJ2-5, with 11 positions matching TRBD2. This CDR3 is 16 amino acids long. The ends lost 6 bases at V and 3 bases at J; junction bases unmatched: 9. Germline values: CDR1 SNHLY, CDR2 FYNNEI.

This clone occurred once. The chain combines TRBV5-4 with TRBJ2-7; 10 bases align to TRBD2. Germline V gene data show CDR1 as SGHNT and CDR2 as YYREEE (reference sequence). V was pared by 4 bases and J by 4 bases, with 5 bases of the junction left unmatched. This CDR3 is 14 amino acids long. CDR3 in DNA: TGTGCCAGCAGCACGGGACTAGCGCCTTACGAGCAGTACTTC. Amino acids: CASSTGLAPYEQYF.